One sample yielded the 27 T cell receptor beta chains listed below, sequenced in a study of blood T cell repertoires in COVID-19 (dated by TCRdb to 2020 to 2021). The library was built by means of the immunoSEQ multiplex PCR assay. Here the immuneACCESS table is served through TCRdb, limited to in-frame sequences with V and J called. Missing clones are a known gap in these copies; in checked studies unresolved V genes cover under half, and the rest lacks a known reason. This sample is represented by about 76,000 clones; around 70% of them were singletons. The ten largest clones capture about 21% of the sample. Sequenced input: peripheral blood. The receptors were gathered from a man aged 65 to 85 with acute or convalescent COVID-19.

V is TRBV28 and J is TRBJ1-5; D uncertain. The CDR3 is made up of 15 amino acids. Germline-derived CDR1 and CDR2 are MDHEN and SYDVKM. V lost 5 bases and J 3 bases, leaving 14 bases between the germline ends. As DNA, the CDR3 is TGTGCCAGCAGTCCCATAGAGGCCTTCAATCAGCCCCAGCATTTT. Translation gives CASSPIEAFNQPQHF. The full variable domain, completed using reference TRBV28 and TRBJ1-5, is DVKVTQSSRYLVKRTGEKVFLECVQDMDHENMFWYRQDPGLGLRLIYFSYDVKMKEKGDIPEGYSVSREKKERFSLILESASTNQTSMYLCASSPIEAFNQPQHFGDGTRLSIL.

This sequence joins TRBV6-6 and TRBJ2-5; possibly TRBD1 or TRBD2 for D (6 bases each). This CDR3 has 13 residues. V dropped 5 bases and J dropped 4 bases, with 11 bases sitting between them. Per germline, CDR1 MNHNY and CDR2 SVGAGI (reference sequence). This CDR3 is CASSRGPGETQYF. The CDR3 DNA follows: TGTGCCAGCAGTCGGGGGCCTGGAGAGACCCAGTACTTC.

The chain employs TRBV19 and TRBJ1-2, with 9 bases lining up with TRBD1. The germline V gene has CDR1 LNHDA and CDR2 SQIVND (reference sequence). This CDR3 contains 16 residues. The V gene end was trimmed by 6 bases and the J gene end by 3 bases; junction bases not matched to a gene: 11. The CDR3 is CASSNSGTGFDYGYTF. In nucleotides, the CDR3 is TGTGCCAGTAGCAATTCCGGGACAGGGTTCGACTATGGCTACACCTTC.

V and J are TRBV5-4 and TRBJ2-7; weak D call: TRBD2 (5 bases). Per the germline V gene, CDR1 is SGHNT and CDR2 is YYREEE (reference sequence). V shed 4 bases and J shed 5 bases, with 10 bases lying between them. This CDR3 comprises 12 residues. For the CDR3, the DNA is TGTGCCAGCAGCCGTCTCGGGAACGAGCAGTACTTC. This gives the protein CASSRLGNEQYF.

Points on this clone: Other DNA sequences within the sample encode an identical CDR3. This chain uses TRBV28 with TRBJ2-5; the D is unclear. This CDR3 spans 13 amino acids. Trimming removed 2 bases from V and 7 bases from J, with 11 bases in between. CDR1 MDHEN and CDR2 SYDVKM come from the germline V gene. The CDR3 is CASSLEALRTQYF. DNA of the CDR3: TGTGCCAGCAGTTTAGAAGCGCTCCGGACCCAGTACTTC. Filled out from reference TRBV28 and TRBJ2-5, the complete variable domain reads DVKVTQSSRYLVKRTGEKVFLECVQDMDHENMFWYRQDPGLGLRLIYFSYDVKMKEKGDIPEGYSVSREKKERFSLILESASTNQTSMYLCASSLEALRTQYFGPGTRLLVL.

The rearrangement uses TRBV20-1 and TRBJ2-1, with 7 bases that match TRBD2. The length of the CDR3 is 11 residues. V dropped 5 bases and J dropped 6; count of bases not matched to a gene: 1. Looked up from germline, CDR1 is DFQATT and CDR2 is SNEGSKA (reference sequence). CDR3 residues: CSAGTINEQFF. The CDR3 DNA reads as TGCAGTGCTGGGACTATCAATGAGCAGTTCTTC.

This chain uses TRBV7-9 with TRBJ2-7; 9 positions match TRBD2. J lost 4 bases, V lost 5 bases, and 9 bases had no gene match. From germline, CDR1 is SEHNR and CDR2 FQNEAQ (reference sequence). The CDR3 is 15 residues long. In DNA form, the CDR3 reads TGTGCCAGCAGCCTCAGAGGGCTAGCGGGGTACGAGCAGTACTTC. Translating gives CASSLRGLAGYEQYF.

V usage is TRBV4-1 and J usage is TRBJ2-7; the match to TRBD2 covers 11 bases. CDR1 is MGHRA, CDR2 YSYEKL, per germline. CDR3 size: 15 residues. V was pared by 0 bases and J by 5 bases, with 3 bases of the junction left unmatched. The CDR3 DNA follows: TGCGCCAGCAGCCAAGATCCACTAGCGGGAGACGAGCAGTACTTC. This gives the protein CASSQDPLAGDEQYF.

This clone was recorded a few times. CDR3 sequence: CASGDRASYEQYF. The CDR3 bases are TGTGCCAGCGGGGACAGGGCATCCTACGAGCAGTACTTC. The chain links TRBV5-6 to TRBJ2-7; 9 positions match TRBD1. The CDR3 has 13 amino acids. Germline V CDR1 and CDR2: SGHDT, YYEEEE. The junction had 3 bases not matched to a gene; V was cut back by 7 bases and J by 1 base.

This sequence joins TRBV5-4 and TRBJ2-7; the match to TRBD1 covers 7 bases. CDR1 is SGHNT, CDR2 YYREEE, per germline (reference sequence). The CDR3 is 13 amino acids. Unmatched junction bases numbered 7, after V lost 6 bases and J lost 4 bases. CDR3 sequence (DNA): TGTGCCAGCACCATGACAGGGAAATACGAGCAGTACTTC. Its protein is CASTMTGKYEQYF.

The CDR3: CASSRTLSTDTQYF. CDR3 DNA: TGTGCCAGCAGCCGAACACTAAGCACAGATACGCAGTATTTT. The V and J genes are TRBV3-1 (or the pseudogene TRBV3-2) and TRBJ2-3; D is unresolved. CDR1 is LGHDT and CDR2 is YNNKEL in the germline V gene (reference sequence). CDR3 length: 14 amino acids. V was clipped by 4 bases and J by 0 bases, with 8 bases between them.

J is TRBJ2-3 and V is TRBV11-3; D gene uncertain. Germline assignment: CDR1 SGHNT and CDR2 YENEEA. The CDR3 has 13 amino acids. Trimming stripped 5 bases from V and 0 bases from J, with 6 bases between. CDR3 region: CASSITSTDTQYF. The CDR3 bases are TGTGCCAGCAGCATTACTAGCACAGATACGCAGTATTTT. The full variable domain, in which reference TRBV11-3 and TRBJ2-3 provide the parts outside the CDR3, is EAGVVQSPRYKIIEKKQPVAFWCNPISGHNTLYWYLQNLGQGPELLIRYENEEAVDDSQLPKDRFSAERLKGVDSTLKIQPAELGDSAVYLCASSITSTDTQYFGPGTRLTVL.

The chain employs TRBV5-1 and TRBJ2-7, with 11 nucleotides matching TRBD2. The germline V gene has CDR1 SGHRS and CDR2 YFSETQ. The V segment lost 7 bases and the J segment 7 bases; nucleotides outside the gene matches: 10. This CDR3 has 14 amino acids. CDR3 bases: TGCGCCAGCTCCGGGGGACTAGCGGAGGAAGAGCAGTACTTC. Protein: CASSGGLAEEEQYF.

This clone has a handful of counts. The rearrangement uses TRBV9 and TRBJ1-2; no clear D. Trimming pared 0 bases from V and 11 bases from J, leaving 17 bases between. Germline V gene data show CDR1 as SGDLS and CDR2 as YYNGEE. CDR3 length: 14 residues. The CDR3 sequence is CASSVDPQLSGYTF. CDR3 nucleotide sequence: TGTGCCAGCAGCGTAGACCCACAACTAAGTGGGTACACCTTC.

In this sample, this clone turned up a few times. The chain joins TRBV24-1 to TRBJ2-7; D remains unclear. Trimming removed 5 bases at V and 7 bases at J, with 17 bases between. CDR3 size: 14 residues. From germline, CDR1 is KGHDR and CDR2 SFDVKD. The CDR3 DNA follows: TGTGCCACCAGTGGCCAGGCCCTTCCTGGGGAGCAGTACTTC. Protein sequence: CATSGQALPGEQYF.

The V gene is TRBV6-5, the J gene TRBJ2-6; TRBD2 is a possible D gene (5 bases). CDR1 and CDR2 from the germline V gene are MNHEY and SVGAGI. Trimming stripped 7 bases from V and 9 bases from J, with 10 bases between. This CDR3 region has 12 residues. The CDR3 sequence: CASTEGVNVLTF. The CDR3 nucleotides are TGTGCCAGCACCGAGGGTGTCAACGTCCTGACTTTC.

This clone was seen repeatedly, ten times or more. The DNA is left out, because the CDR3 cannot be placed on it with certainty; the CDR3 is given as TCRdb lists it. The genes are TRBV7-9 and TRBJ2-7; TRBD2, the table's D call, lacks a check against the DNA. The CDR3 is 15 residues long, counting both termini. Germline V gene lookup returns CDR1 SEHNR and CDR2 FQNEAQ (reference sequence). The CDR3 is CASSFLWEGSYEQYF.

The chain combines TRBV11-2 with TRBJ2-5; D call uncertain. Trimming cost V 0 bases and J 5 bases, with 13 bases left between them. The CDR3 is 15 residues long. Germline CDR1 and CDR2: SGHAT and FQNNGV. The CDR3 loop reads CASSLENYYWETQYF. CDR3 in DNA: TGTGCCAGCAGCTTAGAGAACTACTATTGGGAGACCCAGTACTTC.

The chain carries TRBV14 and TRBJ1-2; 9 bases are shared with TRBD1. CDR1 is SGHDN, CDR2 FVKESK, per germline. This CDR3 has 14 amino acids. The ends lost 4 bases at V and 7 bases at J; junction bases unmatched: 7. CDR3 sequence reads: CASSLQQGAGGYTF. The CDR3 coding sequence is TGTGCCAGCAGCCTTCAACAGGGGGCTGGTGGCTACACCTTC.

This chain connects TRBV11-2 to TRBJ2-1; 9 bases match TRBD2. CDR1 and CDR2 (germline): SGHAT, FQNNGV. V lost 5 bases, J lost 7 bases, and 12 bases stayed unmatched. This CDR3 spans 16 amino acids. The CDR3 region is CASSPLSGRSSNEQFF. DNA for the CDR3: TGTGCCAGCAGCCCGCTGAGCGGGAGGTCGAGTAATGAGCAGTTCTTC.

The chain joins TRBV7-9 to TRBJ1-5; 8 bases map to TRBD1. The CDR3 is made up of 18 amino acids. Germline CDR1 and CDR2: SEHNR and FQNEAQ (reference sequence). V shed 4 bases, J shed 4 bases, and the junction held 15 bases outside the gene matches. The CDR3 region has the DNA TGTGCCAGCAGCTCGTTCGGACAGGGAAGGACCGGGAATCAGCCCCAGCATTTT. Its translation is CASSSFGQGRTGNQPQHF.

The V and J genes are TRBV28 and TRBJ2-5, with 15 nucleotides matching TRBD2. The CDR3 runs to 17 residues. Germline assignment: CDR1 MDHEN and CDR2 SYDVKM. Unmatched junction bases numbered 12, after V lost 8 bases and J lost 5 bases. The CDR3 sequence: CASVRGLAGGGAETQYF. In DNA form, the CDR3 reads TGTGCCAGCGTTAGAGGACTAGCGGGAGGGGGGGCGGAGACCCAGTACTTC.

J is TRBJ2-7 and V is TRBV29-1; 8 positions match TRBD1. Trimming cost V 5 bases and J 4 bases; bases outside gene matches: 7. The germline V gene has CDR1 SQVTM and CDR2 ANQGSEA. The CDR3 runs to 13 residues. Here the CDR3 reads CSVRGTGFYEQYF. The DNA for the CDR3 is TGCAGCGTTCGCGGGACAGGCTTTTACGAGCAGTACTTC.

This clone has more than one count but fewer than ten. This chain joins TRBV29-1 and TRBJ1-1, with a tentative D call TRBD1 (5 bases). Germline-derived CDR1 and CDR2 are SQVTM and ANQGSEA. The CDR3 contains 13 residues. V was clipped by 5 bases and J by 2 bases, with 12 bases between them. CDR3 residues: CSVQGWGNTEAFF. The CDR3 DNA reads as TGCAGCGTTCAGGGTTGGGGAAACACTGAAGCTTTCTTT.

V is TRBV28 and J is TRBJ1-1; a weak D match, TRBD1 (5 bases). This CDR3 is 14 amino acids long. Trimming pared 2 bases from V and 0 bases from J, leaving 7 bases between. Germline CDR1 and CDR2: MDHEN and SYDVKM. DNA of the CDR3: TGTGCCAGCAGTTTAGCAGGGATGAACACTGAAGCTTTCTTT. It specifies CASSLAGMNTEAFF.

About this clone itself: One end of the junction is discordant with germline, which a read error may explain. CDR3 loop: CASSLPDGQAVYF. The CDR3 DNA is TGTGCCAGCAGCTTGCCCGACGGACAGGCGGTGTACTTT. The genes are TRBV5-6 and TRBJ1-6, with 7 bases aligning to TRBD1. The CDR3 spans 13 residues. The V gene's germline CDR1 is SGHDT and CDR2 YYEEEE.

V and J are TRBV29-1 and TRBJ2-7; 11 bases match TRBD2. CDR1 SQVTM and CDR2 ANQGSEA come from the germline V gene. The junction had 6 bases not matched to a gene; V was cut back by 6 bases and J by 2 bases. CDR3 length: 14 residues. The CDR3 here is CSVGTSGATYEQYF. CDR3 bases: TGCAGCGTAGGGACTAGCGGAGCAACCTACGAGCAGTACTTC.